These 25 T cell receptor beta chains were sequenced from one sample in a study of blood T cells in healthy people across ages. Using a J-beta primer mix together with a sample-barcoded 5' primer, a second PCR was run for roughly 6 to 12 cycles. TCRdb independently ran MiXCR on the 5' RACE reads; one entry per CDR3 protein. The table shows hundreds of thousands of distinct CDR3 sequences, with 20% to 25% occurring only once. The specimen was blood. Source of these receptors: a man in his 70s in good health.

This clonotype was seen ten or more times. This CDR3 reads CASSNRVQETQYF. In DNA, the CDR3 is TGCGCCAGCAGCAACAGGGTCCAAGAGACCCAGTACTTC. This chain uses TRBV4-1 with TRBJ2-5; perhaps TRBD1 as D (6 bases). CDR3 length equals 13 residues. The germline CDR1 and CDR2 sequences are MGHRA and YSYEKL. With 5 bases removed from V and 1 base from J, the gap between germline ends came to 8 bases.

At least ten counts were recorded for this clonotype. This rearrangement joins TRBV7-2 to TRBJ1-1; D is unclear. V shed 6 bases and J shed 4 bases, with 6 bases lying between them. This CDR3 has 11 residues. Germline V gives CDR1 SGHTA, CDR2 FQGNSA. The CDR3 region has the DNA TGTGCCAGCAGTTTATCCACTGAAGCTTTCTTT. Encoded protein: CASSLSTEAFF.

The chain employs TRBV5-1 and TRBJ1-1; D call uncertain. The length of the CDR3 is 13 residues. Germline CDR1 is SGHRS and CDR2 is YFSETQ. Deletions cut 4 bases from V and 3 bases from J, with 10 bases between. CDR3 region: CASSPLSDTEAFF. The CDR3 region has the DNA TGCGCCAGCAGCCCACTTTCGGACACTGAAGCTTTCTTT. The full variable domain, its missing parts supplied by reference TRBV5-1 and TRBJ1-1, is KAGVTQTPRYLIKTRGQQVTLSCSPISGHRSVSWYQQTPGQGLQFLFEYFSETQRNKGNFPGRFSGRQFSNSRSEMNVSTLELGDSALYLCASSPLSDTEAFFGQGTRLTVV.

This clonotype was observed a handful of times. This chain links TRBV20-1 with TRBJ1-5; 7 bases are shared with TRBD1. Germline values: CDR1 DFQATT, CDR2 SNEGSKA (reference sequence). The CDR3 sequence is 15 residues long. After removal of 1 base from V and 5 bases from J, the junction contained 8 bases not matched to a gene. CDR3 loop: CSARVRGRGDQPQHF. CDR3 DNA sequence: TGCAGTGCTAGAGTGAGGGGGCGCGGCGATCAGCCCCAGCATTTT.

The chain joins TRBV3-1 to TRBJ2-1; a weak D match, TRBD1 (5 bases). Germline V lookup: CDR1 LGHDT, CDR2 YNNKEL (reference sequence). This CDR3 has 14 residues. V lost 4 bases, J lost 9 bases, and 16 bases lay in between. CDR3 residues: CASSRRAGSSEQFF. In nucleotides, the CDR3 is TGTGCCAGCAGCCGCCGGGCAGGGTCAAGTGAGCAGTTCTTC.

The rearrangement uses TRBV10-3 and TRBJ1-6; D is uncertain. Germline V gene data show CDR1 as ENHRY and CDR2 as SYGVKD. This CDR3 contains 13 residues. With 6 bases removed from V and 8 bases from J, the gap between germline ends came to 11 bases. CDR3 loop: CAIREVFDSPLHF. CDR3 DNA sequence: TGTGCCATCAGAGAGGTCTTTGATTCACCCCTCCACTTT.

This clonotype was counted ten times or more. The chain links TRBV5-1 to TRBJ2-3; D gene uncertain. This CDR3 region has 15 residues. CDR1 and CDR2 (germline): SGHRS, YFSETQ. Trimming stripped 5 bases from V and 0 bases from J, with 13 bases between. The chain's CDR3 is CASSVLAESTDTQYF. CDR3 in DNA: TGCGCCAGCAGTGTTCTGGCAGAAAGCACAGATACGCAGTATTTT.

This clonotype appeared many times. CDR3 in amino acids: CAIRQGHIDGYTF. CDR3 nucleotides: TGTGCCATCAGACAGGGACACATAGATGGCTACACCTTC. The chain couples TRBV10-3 to TRBJ1-2; D is perhaps TRBD1 (6 bases). The germline gives CDR1 ENHRY, CDR2 SYGVKD. This CDR3 region has 13 residues. Between the trimmed V and J ends, which lost 6 bases and 6 bases, there was a span of 14 bases.

There are a few counts of this clonotype. V usage is TRBV29-1 and J usage is TRBJ2-3; D might be TRBD1 (6 bases). The V end lost 8 bases, the J end lost 3 bases, and 9 bases lay between the germline ends. This CDR3 region has 11 residues. Germline V gene data show CDR1 as SQVTM and CDR2 as ANQGSEA. CDR3 region: CSIRGTDTQYF. In DNA, the CDR3 is TGCAGCATAAGGGGGACAGATACGCAGTATTTT.

The V gene is TRBV28, the J gene TRBJ1-2, with no clear D. The V end was cut by 5 bases, the J end by 4 bases, with 14 bases between. Germline V lookup: CDR1 MDHEN, CDR2 SYDVKM. The CDR3 is made up of 14 amino acids. Here the CDR3 reads CASSTSRHPYGYTF. The CDR3 DNA reads as TGTGCCAGCAGTACATCCAGGCACCCCTATGGCTACACCTTC.

The chain links TRBV6-5 to TRBJ2-5; D is perhaps TRBD1 (5 bases). Germline CDR1 is MNHEY and CDR2 is SVGAGI. The V gene lost 0 bases and the J gene lost 2 bases, with 13 bases spanning the gap. The CDR3 loop spans 16 amino acids. CDR3 nucleotide sequence: TGTGCCAGCAGTTACTCGAATCTTGCAGGGCAAGAGACCCAGTACTTC. As protein: CASSYSNLAGQETQYF.

This sequence joins TRBV5-4 and TRBJ2-1; 8 nucleotides agree with TRBD2. V lost 6 bases, J lost 2 bases, and 7 bases stayed unmatched. Germline values: CDR1 SGHNT, CDR2 YYREEE (reference sequence). The CDR3 runs to 15 residues. CDR3 in amino acids: CASTSSAGAYNEQFF. DNA of the CDR3: TGTGCCAGCACCTCGTCAGCGGGAGCCTACAATGAGCAGTTCTTC.

The chain recombines TRBV12-3 or TRBV12-4 with TRBJ1-1; D gene uncertain. Trimming removed 3 bases from V and 2 bases from J, with 10 bases in between. There are 14 residues in the CDR3. The CDR3 DNA is TGTGCCAGCAGTTTTCCCAAAAGCAACACTGAAGCTTTCTTT. Protein sequence: CASSFPKSNTEAFF.

This clonotype was counted a single time. The chain is built from TRBV2 and TRBJ2-5, with 8 bases matching TRBD1. Germline V gives CDR1 SNHLY, CDR2 FYNNEI. There are 14 residues in the CDR3. With 5 bases clipped from V and 5 bases from J, the junction kept 7 bases outside the gene matches. CDR3 region: CASSYDRGVETQYF. DNA for the CDR3: TGTGCCAGCAGTTACGACAGGGGTGTGGAGACCCAGTACTTC.

This chain connects TRBV28 to TRBJ1-5, with D perhaps matching TRBD1 (5 bases). V was shortened by 5 bases and J by 6 bases, with 14 bases between the two germline ends. The length of the CDR3 is 14 residues. Germline CDR1 reads MDHEN; CDR2 reads SYDVKM. The CDR3 DNA reads as TGTGCCAGCAGTGCCGGGGGAGGAGGTCAGCCCCAGCATTTT. This codes for CASSAGGGGQPQHF.

The chain combines TRBV7-6 with TRBJ2-5; D gene uncertain. V dropped 1 base and J dropped 5 bases, with 11 bases sitting between them. The CDR3 sequence is 14 residues long. Germline values: CDR1 SGHVS, CDR2 FNYEAQ. The CDR3 sequence is CASSLEGLGETQYF. DNA for the CDR3: TGTGCCAGCAGCTTAGAGGGCCTAGGGGAGACCCAGTACTTC.

This clonotype was seen more than once but under ten times. The chain is built from TRBV6-1 and TRBJ1-5, with TRBD1 identical over 7 bases. Trimming removed 2 bases from V and 5 bases from J; junction bases left unmatched: 9. This CDR3 has 16 amino acids. In germline, CDR1 is MNHNS, CDR2 SASEGT. This chain's CDR3 is CASSELLGQQYQPQHF. CDR3 nucleotides: TGTGCCAGCAGTGAATTATTGGGACAGCAATATCAGCCCCAGCATTTT.

This clonotype was counted many times. V usage is TRBV12-3 or TRBV12-4 and J usage is TRBJ2-1; 7 nucleotides line up with TRBD2. The CDR3 is made up of 16 amino acids. V shed 1 base and J 2 bases; nucleotides not matched to a gene: 5. The CDR3 DNA reads TGTGCCAGCAGTTTAGTTAGCGGGCCTCCCTACAATGAGCAGTTCTTC. Protein product: CASSLVSGPPYNEQFF.

Only a few counts were recorded for this clonotype. V usage is TRBV12-3 or TRBV12-4 and J usage is TRBJ2-5, with TRBD2 matching over 10 bases. The CDR3 is 15 amino acids. The V segment lost 4 bases and the J segment 6 bases; nucleotides outside the gene matches: 8. The CDR3 DNA reads TGTGCCAGCAGTTCCCCCGGGACTAGCGCGAAGACCCAGTACTTC. Translation: CASSSPGTSAKTQYF.

This clonotype appeared a few times. The chain links TRBV12-3 or TRBV12-4 to TRBJ2-3, with a tentative D call TRBD2 (6 bases). Trimming took off 5 bases at V and 5 bases at J, with 20 bases between the two ends. CDR3 size: 16 residues. The CDR3: CASSPPFSGVIDTQYF. CDR3 coding DNA: TGTGCCAGCAGTCCCCCCTTTTCGGGAGTAATAGATACGCAGTATTTT.

This clonotype turned up a few times. The chain couples TRBV15 to TRBJ2-2, with 7 nucleotides matching TRBD1. Germline trimming cut 1 base from V and 2 bases from J; bases unmatched to any gene: 4. Germline V CDR1 and CDR2: LNHNV, YYDKDF (reference sequence). The CDR3 is made up of 16 amino acids. CDR3 nucleotides: TGTGCCACCAGCAGAGGAAACAGGGGTAACACCGGGGAGCTGTTTTTT. This encodes CATSRGNRGNTGELFF.

This clonotype has just a few counts. The CDR3 bases are TGTGCCAGCAGTTTAGAGTCTTCGACCGGGGAGCTGTTTTTT. It translates to CASSLESSTGELFF. The gene calls are TRBV12-3 or TRBV12-4 and TRBJ2-2; D gene ambiguous. Deletions cut 1 base from V and 5 bases from J, with 8 bases between. The CDR3 has 14 amino acids.

The chain has TRBV20-1 and TRBJ2-7; D is ambiguous. Germline loops: CDR1 DFQATT, CDR2 SNEGSKA (reference sequence). The ends were cut back, 3 bases at V and 2 bases at J, with 14 bases in the middle. The CDR3 is 14 amino acids. The CDR3 sequence: CSARNGPTAYEQYF. The DNA for the CDR3 is TGCAGTGCTAGGAACGGTCCTACGGCCTACGAGCAGTACTTC.

The table lists this clonotype with a few counts. The genes are TRBV14 and TRBJ2-3, with 9 bases lining up with TRBD2. After removal of 0 bases from V and 5 bases from J, the junction contained 15 bases not matched to a gene. This CDR3 is 19 amino acids long. Germline CDR1 is SGHDN and CDR2 is FVKESK. The CDR3 loop is CASSQDASGTAWRKDTQYF. The CDR3 region has the DNA TGTGCCAGCAGCCAAGACGCTAGCGGGACCGCCTGGAGGAAAGATACGCAGTATTTT.

Points on this clonotype: The junction departs from germline at one end; a sequencing error may be responsible. V is TRBV7-8 and J is TRBJ2-5, with D uncertain. With the DNA end fitting TRBJ2-7 better, the J assignment may be wrong. In germline, CDR1 is SGHVS, CDR2 FQNEAQ. This CDR3 region has 12 residues. The CDR3 nucleotides read TGTACCAGCAGCTCCCTTTCCTACGAGCAGTACTTC. The encoded protein is CTSSSLSYEQYF.